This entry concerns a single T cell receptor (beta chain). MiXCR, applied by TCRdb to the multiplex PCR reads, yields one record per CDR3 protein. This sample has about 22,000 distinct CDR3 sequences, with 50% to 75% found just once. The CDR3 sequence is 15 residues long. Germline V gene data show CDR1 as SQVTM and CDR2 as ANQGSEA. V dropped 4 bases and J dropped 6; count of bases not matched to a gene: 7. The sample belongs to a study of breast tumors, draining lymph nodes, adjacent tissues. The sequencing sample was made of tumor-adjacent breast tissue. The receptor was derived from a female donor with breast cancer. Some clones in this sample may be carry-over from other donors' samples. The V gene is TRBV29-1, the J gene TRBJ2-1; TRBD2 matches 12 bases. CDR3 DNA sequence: TGCAGCGTTGGGAGACTAGCGGGAGATTTCAATGAGCAGTTCTTC. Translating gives CSVGRLAGDFNEQFF.